The entry that follows covers one T cell receptor beta chain sequence. The data were taken from a study of blood T cell repertoires in COVID-19. About the research overall: Specimens from acute and convalescent COVID-19 originated in the United States, Italy and Spain. Nucleic acid was either cDNA or gDNA, and it came from T cells, B-cell-depleted T cells, or PBMCs.

V was shortened by 1 base and J by 1 base, with 8 bases between the two germline ends. The CDR3 runs to 14 residues. The germline CDR1 and CDR2 sequences are SEHNR and FQNEAQ (reference sequence). Authors' analysis steps: Estimation of nucleated cell counts relied on the amplification of reference gene primers. Data came from immunoSEQ multiplex PCR; TCRdb stores just in-frame clones and leaves some out. That table furnishes V, J and clone size, whereas the DNA furnished D and trimming. The sample contains roughly 74,000 clones, 84% of which appear only once. This receptor was taken from a man aged 70 or older with acute or convalescent COVID-19. V gene TRBV7-9 combines with J gene TRBJ2-7; D gene ambiguous. Source material: peripheral blood. The CDR3 region is CASSLGSQSYEQYF. In DNA, the CDR3 is TGTGCCAGCAGCTTAGGGAGCCAATCCTACGAGCAGTACTTC.